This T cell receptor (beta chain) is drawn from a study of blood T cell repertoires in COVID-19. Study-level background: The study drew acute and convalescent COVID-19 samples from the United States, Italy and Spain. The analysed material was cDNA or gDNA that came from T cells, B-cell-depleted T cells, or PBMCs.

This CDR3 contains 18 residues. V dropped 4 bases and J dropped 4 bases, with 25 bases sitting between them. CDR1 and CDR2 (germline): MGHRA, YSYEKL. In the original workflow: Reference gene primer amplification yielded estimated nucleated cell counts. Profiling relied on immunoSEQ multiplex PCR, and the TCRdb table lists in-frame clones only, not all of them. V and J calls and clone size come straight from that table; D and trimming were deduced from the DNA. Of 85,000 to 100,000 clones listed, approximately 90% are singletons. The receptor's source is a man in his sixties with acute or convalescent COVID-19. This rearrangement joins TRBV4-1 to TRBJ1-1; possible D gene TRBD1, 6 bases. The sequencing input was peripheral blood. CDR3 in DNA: TGCGCCAGCAGCCTGTCTAGCCTCCCGACAGGTAAATTCACTGAAGCTTTCTTT. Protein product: CASSLSSLPTGKFTEAFF.